Each of the 28 T cell receptor beta chains below was sequenced from the same sample in a study of blood T cells in healthy people across ages (dated by TCRdb to about 2015). Library preparation was by 5' RACE. Data came from an Illumina HiSeq 2500. A second PCR of 7 to 11 cycles was performed with a sample-barcoded 5' primer and a J-beta primer mix. The public reads were reprocessed in TCRdb via fastp at Q25 and MiXCR, keeping in-frame beta chains. CDR3 protein sequences are deduplicated, and each keeps its most common genes and DNA. The sample profile shows 250,000 to 300,000 distinct CDR3 sequences; 25% to 30% of them were found once. The ten most abundant clones make up approximately 30% of the sample. Sample: blood. These receptors were taken from a woman in her seventies in good health.

Concerning this clonotype itself: A read error may account for a junction end that differs from germline. The gene calls are TRBV5-6 and TRBJ2-1; D not certain. The J call may be wrong; the DNA end is better matched by TRBJ2-7. This CDR3 has 14 residues. The germline V gene encodes CDR1 SGHDT and CDR2 YYEEEE. CDR3 DNA: TGTGTCAGCAGCTTGGGCGTGGGGACCTACGAGCAGTACTTC. It encodes CVSSLGVGTYEQYF.

The chain recombines TRBV7-9 with TRBJ2-5, with a possible D match to TRBD1 (6 bases). Germline V CDR1 and CDR2: SEHNR, FQNEAQ (reference sequence). There are 14 residues in the CDR3. Trimming took off 3 bases at V and 0 bases at J, with 8 bases between the two ends. The CDR3, as DNA: TGTGCCAGCAGCTTTAGGACAGACCAAGAGACCCAGTACTTC. It codes for CASSFRTDQETQYF.

The chain carries TRBV18 and TRBJ1-1; D is unresolved. The V and J ends lost 4 bases and 0 bases respectively, with 30 bases between them. The CDR3 runs to 21 residues. Germline CDR1 reads KGHSH; CDR2 reads LQKENI. CDR3 bases: TGTGCCAGCTCACGCCAGAGGCCGGTTCTCAGTGGTCCTGCCTTGAACACTGAAGCTTTCTTT. As protein: CASSRQRPVLSGPALNTEAFF. The variable domain in full, completed from reference TRBV18 and TRBJ1-1, reads NAGVMQNPRHLVRRRGQEARLRCSPMKGHSHVYWYRQLPEEGLKFMVYLQKENIIDESGMPKERFSAEFPKEGPSILRIQQVVRGDSAAYFCASSRQRPVLSGPALNTEAFFGQGTRLTVV.

Only a few counts were recorded for this clonotype. The rearrangement uses TRBV28 and TRBJ1-4; D remains ambiguous. Trimming removed 5 bases from V and 8 bases from J, with 15 bases in between. This CDR3 has 14 residues. The germline gives CDR1 MDHEN, CDR2 SYDVKM. DNA of the CDR3: TGTGCCAGCAGTCCCCCTCCCGGAAGAGAAAAACTGTTTTTT. It specifies CASSPPPGREKLFF.

The chain recombines TRBV12-3 or TRBV12-4 with TRBJ1-1; maybe TRBD1 (5 bases). The CDR3 covers 14 residues. V lost 6 bases to trimming and J lost 2 bases, with 13 bases between them. DNA for the CDR3: TGTGCCAGCAGAACCGGGACGGTTAACACTGAAGCTTTCTTT. Translation: CASRTGTVNTEAFF.

A few counts support this clonotype. This sequence joins TRBV2 and TRBJ1-2, with D possibly matching TRBD1 (6 bases). The CDR3 contains 16 residues. The germline V and J ends were trimmed by 5 bases and 3 bases, with 19 bases remaining between them. The V gene's germline CDR1 is SNHLY and CDR2 FYNNEI. The DNA of the CDR3 is TGTGCCAGCAGTCCCTCAGGGATGGGGGGCGACTATGGCTACACCTTC. Protein product: CASSPSGMGGDYGYTF.

The V gene is TRBV28, the J gene TRBJ2-1; 9 bases align to TRBD2. Germline V lookup: CDR1 MDHEN, CDR2 SYDVKM. V lost 2 bases to trimming and J lost 11 bases; unmatched junction nucleotides: 7. The CDR3 extends over 14 amino acids. The CDR3 here is CASSLTTSGRKQFF. For the CDR3, the DNA is TGTGCCAGCAGTTTAACGACTAGCGGCCGCAAGCAGTTCTTC.

J is TRBJ2-5 and V is TRBV12-3 or TRBV12-4, with 13 positions matching TRBD2. The J call is doubtful: the DNA matches TRBJ2-1 better. The CDR3 is 19 amino acids. This CDR3 reads CASSLSGLAGETPTNEQFF. In DNA form, the CDR3 reads TGTGCCAGCAGTTTATCAGGACTAGCGGGAGAGACTCCCACTAATGAGCAGTTCTTC.

J is TRBJ2-2 and V is TRBV18; D is unclear. This CDR3 is 14 amino acids long. The ends were cut back, 5 bases at V and 1 base at J, with 8 bases in the middle. CDR1 is KGHSH and CDR2 is LQKENI in the germline V gene. The CDR3 is CASSVKVNTGELFF. In DNA form, the CDR3 reads TGTGCCAGCTCAGTTAAGGTGAACACCGGGGAGCTGTTTTTT. Using reference TRBV18 and TRBJ2-2 for the parts outside the CDR3, the full variable domain is NAGVMQNPRHLVRRRGQEARLRCSPMKGHSHVYWYRQLPEEGLKFMVYLQKENIIDESGMPKERFSAEFPKEGPSILRIQQVVRGDSAAYFCASSVKVNTGELFFGEGSRLTVL.

V gene TRBV7-2 combines with J gene TRBJ1-2, with a possible D match to TRBD1 (6 bases). Germline V gene sequence: CDR1 SGHTA, CDR2 FQGNSA. V lost 4 bases, J lost 9 bases, and 15 bases lay in between. The CDR3 is made up of 13 amino acids. CDR3 in DNA: TGTGCCAGCAGCTCAGACGGGACACAGCGCTACACCTTC. It specifies CASSSDGTQRYTF.

The table lists this clonotype with a few counts. The chain carries TRBV6-1 and TRBJ2-5; unclear D gene. The assigned J gene may be wrong: the sequence end matches TRBJ2-7 better. Per the germline V gene, CDR1 is MNHNS and CDR2 is SASEGT. The CDR3 runs to 15 residues. The CDR3 DNA sequence: TGTGCCAGCAGTGAATCATATGGCCCGGCCTACGAGCAGTACTTC. Amino acid sequence: CASSESYGPAYEQYF.

V usage is TRBV28 and J usage is TRBJ1-2; 9 bases are a match to TRBD1. The ends lost 3 bases at V and 8 bases at J; junction bases unmatched: 7. Germline CDR1 is MDHEN and CDR2 is SYDVKM. CDR3 length equals 14 residues. The CDR3 spells CASSLVQGARGYTF. Here the CDR3 DNA reads TGTGCCAGCAGTTTGGTACAGGGGGCGCGAGGCTACACCTTC.

The CDR3 DNA reads as TGCGCCAGCAGCCCTCGGACTAGCGATCAAGAGACCCAGTACTTC. Protein sequence: CASSPRTSDQETQYF. V is TRBV5-1 and J is TRBJ2-5, with 9 nucleotides matching TRBD2. The CDR3 covers 15 residues. Germline lookup yields CDR1 SGHRS and CDR2 YFSETQ. V was clipped by 4 bases and J by 2 bases; unmatched bases: 6.

This clonotype came up once. The rearrangement links TRBV18 to TRBJ2-1; TRBD2 matches 10 bases. CDR3 length: 16 amino acids. Unmatched junction bases numbered 6, after V lost 6 bases and J lost 1 base. Germline values: CDR1 KGHSH, CDR2 LQKENI. The CDR3 bases are TGTGCCAGCTCGCTCAATAGCGGGGGGTCCTACAATGAGCAGTTCTTC. This codes for CASSLNSGGSYNEQFF. The whole variable domain, filled in from reference TRBV18 and TRBJ2-1, reads NAGVMQNPRHLVRRRGQEARLRCSPMKGHSHVYWYRQLPEEGLKFMVYLQKENIIDESGMPKERFSAEFPKEGPSILRIQQVVRGDSAAYFCASSLNSGGSYNEQFFGPGTRLTVL.

This clonotype was recorded a few times. The chain uses TRBV12-3 or TRBV12-4 and TRBJ1-1; a weak D match, TRBD1 (6 bases). The CDR3 length is 13 residues. V dropped 6 bases and J dropped 1 base, with 9 bases sitting between them. CDR3 coding DNA: TGTGCCAGCAGAGCACAGGGGAACACTGAAGCTTTCTTT. This encodes CASRAQGNTEAFF.

This clonotype was seen a handful of times. The rearrangement joins TRBV7-2 to TRBJ2-5; D not certain. Trimming removed 1 base from V and 1 base from J, with 7 bases in between. The CDR3 runs to 14 residues. The germline CDR1 and CDR2 sequences are SGHTA and FQGNSA. CDR3 DNA: TGTGCCAGCAGCTTAGAACGGTTCCAAGAGACCCAGTACTTC. Amino acids: CASSLERFQETQYF.

This clonotype has a handful of counts. This chain links TRBV5-1 with TRBJ2-1; 7 bases map to TRBD2. The germline CDR1 and CDR2 sequences are SGHRS and YFSETQ. Losses at the gene ends were 5 bases for V and 0 bases for J; bases not matched to a gene: 2. This CDR3 contains 14 residues. CDR3 in amino acids: CASSAGASYNEQFF. The DNA for the CDR3 is TGCGCCAGCAGTGCGGGAGCCTCCTACAATGAGCAGTTCTTC.

The chain joins TRBV3-1 to TRBJ2-5; D perhaps matches TRBD1 (5 bases). The assigned J gene may be wrong: the sequence end matches TRBJ2-1 better. The length of the CDR3 is 13 residues. The germline CDR1 and CDR2 sequences are LGHDT and YNNKEL (reference sequence). The CDR3 DNA sequence: TGTGCCAGCAGATTCCACGGACAAAATGAGCAGTTCTTC. It yields the protein CASRFHGQNEQFF.

The CDR3 spells CSASSGTWADTQYF. Here the CDR3 DNA reads TGCAGTGCTAGTTCCGGTACTTGGGCAGATACGCAGTATTTT. This chain uses TRBV20-1 with TRBJ2-3; no clear D. The ends were cut back, 3 bases at V and 4 bases at J, with 14 bases in the middle. Germline V gene lookup returns CDR1 DFQATT and CDR2 SNEGSKA (reference sequence). This CDR3 is 14 amino acids long.

This clonotype was seen many times. The chain recombines TRBV7-8 with TRBJ2-7; D remains ambiguous. Germline V gene lookup returns CDR1 SGHVS and CDR2 FQNEAQ. The V end lost 6 bases, the J end lost 4 bases, and 10 bases lay between the germline ends. CDR3 size: 12 residues. CDR3 nucleotide sequence: TGTGCCAGCAGTCCGAACGCTTACGAGCAGTACTTC. It encodes CASSPNAYEQYF.

The rearrangement joins TRBV29-1 to TRBJ2-7; 9 bases are shared with TRBD2. Germline CDR1 and CDR2: SQVTM and ANQGSEA. The CDR3 contains 15 residues. V was pared by 1 base and J by 0 bases, with 4 bases of the junction left unmatched. CDR3 bases: TGCAGCGTTGAAGGCGGAGCGGGAGGCTCCTACGAGCAGTACTTC. This translates into CSVEGGAGGSYEQYF.

J is TRBJ1-5 and V is TRBV20-1; a weak D match, TRBD1 (6 bases). This CDR3 region has 14 residues. Germline-derived CDR1 and CDR2 are DFQATT and SNEGSKA (reference sequence). Trimming left V 6 bases short and J 9 bases short, with 21 bases between. CDR3 residues: CSAGGSGAGRPQHF. In DNA, the CDR3 is TGCAGTGCCGGGGGGTCGGGGGCTGGGCGGCCCCAGCATTTT.

V usage is TRBV12-3 or TRBV12-4 and J usage is TRBJ2-3, with TRBD2 as a possible D gene (5 bases). V lost 5 bases and J 8 bases, leaving 11 bases between the germline ends. CDR3 length equals 12 residues. The CDR3 is CASSASGITQYF. The CDR3 DNA follows: TGTGCCAGCAGTGCGTCCGGGATTACGCAGTATTTT.

The sample holds a few counts of this clonotype. The chain employs TRBV5-8 and TRBJ2-5; 8 bases fit TRBD1. The CDR3 has 14 amino acids. The V segment lost 5 bases and the J segment 5 bases; nucleotides outside the gene matches: 8. From germline, CDR1 is SGHTS and CDR2 YDEGEE. The DNA for the CDR3 is TGTGCCAGCAGGACGACAGGGGCGACGGAGACCCAGTACTTC. The encoded protein is CASRTTGATETQYF.

As DNA, the CDR3 is TGTGCCAGCAGCCCCCCCGGGACAGGGGCCTACGAGCAGTACTTC. Residues: CASSPPGTGAYEQYF. V usage is TRBV14 and J usage is TRBJ2-7; 10 bases are a match to TRBD1. The germline gives CDR1 SGHDN, CDR2 FVKESK. J lost 2 bases, V lost 4 bases, and 5 bases had no gene match. This CDR3 has 15 amino acids. Full variable domain (remainder filled in from reference TRBV14 and TRBJ2-7): EAGVTQFPSHSVIEKGQTVTLRCDPISGHDNLYWYRRVMGKEIKFLLHFVKESKQDESGMPNNRFLAERTGGTYSTLKVQPAELEDSGVYFCASSPPGTGAYEQYFGPGTRLTVT.

The chain recombines TRBV6-1 with TRBJ2-4; 8 bases line up with TRBD1. Per the germline V gene, CDR1 is MNHNS and CDR2 is SASEGT. The CDR3 is 13 amino acids. V lost 4 bases and J lost 6; bases outside the gene matches: 2. The CDR3 nucleotides are TGTGCCAGCAGTGCTGGACAGGGAAACATTCAGTACTTC. Its translation is CASSAGQGNIQYF.

V usage is TRBV7-2 and J usage is TRBJ2-1; 8 bases align to TRBD2. The CDR3 covers 15 residues. V dropped 5 bases and J dropped 8; count of bases not matched to a gene: 11. Germline V gene lookup returns CDR1 SGHTA and CDR2 FQGNSA. DNA of the CDR3: TGTGCCAGCAGCCCCGGGGGAGCGGGAGTGTATGAGCAGTTCTTC. This translates into CASSPGGAGVYEQFF.

This clonotype was seen a handful of times. The chain uses TRBV5-1 and TRBJ1-1, with D possibly being TRBD1 (5 bases). This CDR3 region has 14 residues. CDR1 and CDR2 from the germline V gene are SGHRS and YFSETQ. The V and J ends lost 3 bases and 8 bases respectively, with 17 bases between them. Here the CDR3 reads CASSSARGGLEAFF. The CDR3 nucleotides are TGCGCCAGCAGCTCAGCCCGGGGGGGACTGGAAGCTTTCTTT.